This T cell receptor (beta chain) was sequenced for a study of T-cell memory formation after mild COVID-19 (dated by TCRdb to the early 2020s). For the study in its entirety: TCR sequence clusters from the two donors were found to be largely donor specific. The cohort comprised two young, previously healthy adult volunteers, one female and one male. In two donors, T-cell clones that expanded and contracted after mild COVID-19 were tracked by sequencing TCRalpha and TCRbeta repertoires over time.

Broader findings and caveats from the paper: The second-wave clones that peaked on day 37 were not confirmed to be SARS-CoV-2 specific. Balanced CD4/CD8 phenotypes were observed for clones contracting from day 15 to 85, whereas a bias towards CD4+ was observed for a second wave of clones expanding from day 15 to 37. The study included only a couple of mild cases, and larger cohorts that include severe cases with pre-infection samples were judged to be necessary. The detection of some responding clones in pre-infection memory suggests that pre-existing cross-reactive memory T cells joined the SARS-CoV-2 response. Contracting CD4+ clones turned up mainly in the CM and EM memory subsets, whereas EMRA was where CD8+ clones were enriched.

With respect to this clonotype: What this receptor recognizes is not known. No quality values exist for individual bases; no much larger clone is one base distant.

Counted from cysteine to phenylalanine, this CDR3 has 17 amino acids. The DNA shown is the 51-base CDR3, in frame from base 1. The germline V gene provides CDR1 SGHTA and CDR2 FQGNSA. V trim: 5 bases; J trim: 0 bases; unmatched bases: 10. The instrument given in TCRdb is Illumina NovaSeq 6000. Using 5'RACE with constant-segment primers, TCRalpha and TCRbeta cDNA libraries were constructed, with sample barcodes and unique molecular identifiers added in the process. RNA was extracted from every sample with Trizol reagent. Library amplification was performed in two PCR steps, and a second sample barcode and Illumina TruSeq adapters were introduced in the second step. Sequencing of the libraries was done on an Illumina NovaSeq, producing 2 x 150 bp paired-end reads. Turning to the authors' computational methods: With migec v1.2.7, reads were demultiplexed and then collapsed into UMI-guided consensus sequences. Using mixcr v2.1.11, UMI consensuses were aligned to TRA and TRB V and J templates and then assembled into clonotypes. A clonotype was counted as expanded or contracted only when both edgeR and NoisET called the clonotype significant, with the noise models trained on biological replicates. edgeR calls used a false discovery rate-adjusted p below 0.01 and a log2 fold-change threshold of 1. As an exploratory analysis of dynamics, PCA with hierarchical clustering was applied to max-normalized trajectories of the 1000 most abundant clonotypes. Separately sequenced CD4+ and CD8+ repertoires were used to assign the CD4 or CD8 phenotype of responding clones. TCRdb cleaned the public reads at Q25 with fastp, built clones with MiXCR and kept in-frame beta chains. Duplicate CDR3 protein sequences are folded into a single record with the most common DNA and genes. These V and J calls derive from TCRdb rather than the authors' analysis. Counted in this sample were 350,000 to 500,000 distinct CDR3 sequences; approximately 19% of them appeared once. The leading ten clones occupy approximately 21% of the sample.

Ficoll-Paque density gradient centrifugation was used to isolate PBMCs. The sequencing sample was made of PBMCs or a T cell subset sorted from them (not recorded which). In this chain, TRBV7-2 is recombined with TRBJ1-1, with 9 middle bases fitting TRBD1. This receptor was identified in a man younger than 30 who had mild COVID-19 (a few samples of this study predate the infection). The sample titles of this study are shuffled in the database, so cell type and time point are left out; the donor was told from shared clones. The DNA is TGTGCCAGCAGCCCCTCGGGGACAGGGCTTCTGAACACTGAAGCTTTCTTT. Its translation reads: CASSPSGTGLLNTEAFF.